Below, 8 T cell receptor beta chains from the same sample are listed, as sequenced in a study of cytomegalovirus exposure and HLA in healthy donors (dated by TCRdb to 2017 to 2019). Preparation of the library involved the immunoSEQ multiplex PCR assay. For the multiplex PCR, a mixture combining 60 forward primers for TCR Vbeta segments and 13 reverse primers for TCR Jbeta segments was used. Entries here come from immuneACCESS through TCRdb and include only in-frame sequences with V and J called. Some clones fail to appear in such tables; in the studies checked, an unresolved V gene covers under half of the shortfall, and the cause of the remainder is unknown. The sample data list around 170,000 clones, and around 81% of these were observed just once. The leading ten clones occupy roughly 1.5% of the sample. The sequenced sample consisted of PBMCs. Receptors originate from a man in his forties or fifties in good health and CMV-seronegative.

The chain combines TRBV6-5 with TRBJ2-7; maybe TRBD1 (5 bases). Looked up from germline, CDR1 is MNHEY and CDR2 is SVGAGI. With 4 bases removed from V and 7 bases from J, the gap between germline ends came to 17 bases. The CDR3 covers 14 residues. This CDR3 reads CASSLQVQSSEQYF. The CDR3 DNA reads TGTGCCAGCAGTTTACAGGTTCAGTCGTCGGAGCAGTACTTC.

The V gene is TRBV29-1, the J gene TRBJ2-7; TRBD2 agrees at 8 bases. The CDR3 has 12 residues. Per germline, CDR1 SQVTM and CDR2 ANQGSEA. Losses at the gene ends were 4 bases for V and 5 bases for J; bases not matched to a gene: 4. The CDR3 sequence is CSVGAGGNEQYF. The CDR3 DNA follows: TGCAGCGTTGGGGCGGGAGGCAACGAGCAGTACTTC.

The J gene is TRBJ1-2, the V gene TRBV4-1, with a possible D match to TRBD1 (5 bases). The germline CDR1 and CDR2 sequences are MGHRA and YSYEKL. The length of the CDR3 is 14 residues. V was clipped by 0 bases and J by 9 bases, with 14 bases between them. CDR3 sequence reads: CASSQDPGAVSYTF. Written as DNA, the CDR3 is TGCGCCAGCAGCCAAGATCCTGGGGCTGTAAGCTACACCTTC.

The chain combines TRBV19 with TRBJ2-2, with D tentatively TRBD1 (5 bases). Germline V gene data show CDR1 as LNHDA and CDR2 as SQIVND (reference sequence). Trimming cost V 8 bases and J 0 bases, with 25 bases left between them. The CDR3 spans 19 residues. CDR3 nucleotides: TGTGCCAGTTGCCCGGTCCAGGGAAGGCTTCTCGCGAACACCGGGGAGCTGTTTTTT. Translation: CASCPVQGRLLANTGELFF.

This clone was seen a handful of times. This chain connects TRBV2 to TRBJ2-5; TRBD2 agrees at 7 bases. The length of the CDR3 is 14 residues. Looked up from germline, CDR1 is SNHLY and CDR2 is FYNNEI. J gave up 1 base and V 6 bases, and 5 bases lay outside the gene matches. DNA of the CDR3: TGTGCCAGCAGCAACCGGGAGGCCCAAGAGACCCAGTACTTC. Residues: CASSNREAQETQYF.

The CDR3 reads CSGDSVSYNEQFF. In nucleotides, the CDR3 is TGCAGCGGGGACAGCGTCTCCTACAATGAGCAGTTCTTC. The rearrangement links TRBV29-1 to TRBJ2-1; 7 nucleotides line up with TRBD1. The V gene's germline CDR1 is SQVTM and CDR2 ANQGSEA. With 7 bases clipped from V and 0 bases from J, the junction kept 3 bases outside the gene matches. The length of the CDR3 is 13 residues.

This sequence joins TRBV6-1 and TRBJ1-2; the match to TRBD1 covers 9 bases. The CDR3 is 15 amino acids. The V gene's germline CDR1 is MNHNS and CDR2 SASEGT. V shed 6 bases, J shed 2 bases, and the junction held 7 bases outside the gene matches. The CDR3 spells CASSRIGQGNYGYTF. The CDR3, as DNA: TGTGCCAGCAGCCGGATAGGACAGGGGAACTATGGCTACACCTTC.

The chain recombines TRBV6-1 with TRBJ1-5; no clear D gene. V was shortened by 2 bases and J by 0 bases, with 14 bases between the two germline ends. Per germline, CDR1 MNHNS and CDR2 SASEGT. The CDR3 sequence is 17 residues long. CDR3 loop: CASSENRHQDSNQPQHF. The CDR3 DNA follows: TGTGCCAGCAGTGAAAACAGACACCAGGATAGCAATCAGCCCCAGCATTTT.